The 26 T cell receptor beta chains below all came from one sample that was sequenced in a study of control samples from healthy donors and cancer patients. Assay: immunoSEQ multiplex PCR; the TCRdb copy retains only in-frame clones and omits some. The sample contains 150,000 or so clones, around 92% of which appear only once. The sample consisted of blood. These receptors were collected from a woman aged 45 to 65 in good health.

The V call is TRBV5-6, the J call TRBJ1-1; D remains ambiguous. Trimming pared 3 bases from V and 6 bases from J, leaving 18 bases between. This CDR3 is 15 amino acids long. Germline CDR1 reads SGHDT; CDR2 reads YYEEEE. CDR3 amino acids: CASSSPDGEGPEAFF. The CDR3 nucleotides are TGTGCCAGCAGCTCTCCGGACGGAGAAGGACCTGAAGCTTTCTTT.

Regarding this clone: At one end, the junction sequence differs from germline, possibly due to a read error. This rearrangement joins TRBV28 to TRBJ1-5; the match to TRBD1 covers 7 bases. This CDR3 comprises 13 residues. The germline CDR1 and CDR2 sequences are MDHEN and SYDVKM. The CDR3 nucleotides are TGTGCCAGCAGTCGGGACAGCAAGCAGCCCCAGCATTTT. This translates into CASSRDSKQPQHF.

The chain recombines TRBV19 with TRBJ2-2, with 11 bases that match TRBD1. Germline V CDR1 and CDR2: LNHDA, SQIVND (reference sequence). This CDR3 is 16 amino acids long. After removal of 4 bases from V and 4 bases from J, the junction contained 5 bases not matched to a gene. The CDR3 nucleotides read TGTGCCAGTAGTAGAAGGGGGACAGGGGGCACCGGGGAGCTGTTTTTT. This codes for CASSRRGTGGTGELFF. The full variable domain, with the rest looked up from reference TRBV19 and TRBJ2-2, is DGGITQSPKYLFRKEGQNVTLSCEQNLNHDAMYWYRQDPGQGLRLIYYSQIVNDFQKGDIAEGYSVSREKKESFPLTVTSAQKNPTAFYLCASSRRGTGGTGELFFGEGSRLTVL.

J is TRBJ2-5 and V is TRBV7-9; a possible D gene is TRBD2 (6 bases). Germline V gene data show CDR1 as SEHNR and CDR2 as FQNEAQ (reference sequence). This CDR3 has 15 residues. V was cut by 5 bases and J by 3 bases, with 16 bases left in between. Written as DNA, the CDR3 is TGTGCCAGCAGCCTTAGAGGAGGGGAGGAAGAGACCCAGTACTTC. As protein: CASSLRGGEEETQYF.

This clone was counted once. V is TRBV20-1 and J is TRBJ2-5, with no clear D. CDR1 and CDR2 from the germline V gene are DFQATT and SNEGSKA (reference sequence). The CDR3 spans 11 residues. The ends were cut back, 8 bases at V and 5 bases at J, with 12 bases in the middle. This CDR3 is CSCIDGETQYF. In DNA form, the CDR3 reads TGCAGTTGCATAGACGGGGAGACCCAGTACTTC.

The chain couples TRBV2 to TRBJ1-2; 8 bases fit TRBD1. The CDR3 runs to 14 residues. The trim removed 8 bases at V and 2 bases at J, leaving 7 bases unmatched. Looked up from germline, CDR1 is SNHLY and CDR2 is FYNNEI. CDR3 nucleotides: TGTGCCAGCTCCCCCGGGACAGGAAACTATGGCTACACCTTC. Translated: CASSPGTGNYGYTF.

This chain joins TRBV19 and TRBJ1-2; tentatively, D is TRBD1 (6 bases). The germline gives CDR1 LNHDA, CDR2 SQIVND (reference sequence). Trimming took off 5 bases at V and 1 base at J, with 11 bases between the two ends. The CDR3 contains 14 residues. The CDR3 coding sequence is TGTGCCAGTAGTCAGGGGAAACTTAACTATGGCTACACCTTC. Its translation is CASSQGKLNYGYTF. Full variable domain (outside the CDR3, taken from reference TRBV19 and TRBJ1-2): DGGITQSPKYLFRKEGQNVTLSCEQNLNHDAMYWYRQDPGQGLRLIYYSQIVNDFQKGDIAEGYSVSREKKESFPLTVTSAQKNPTAFYLCASSQGKLNYGYTFGSGTRLTVV.

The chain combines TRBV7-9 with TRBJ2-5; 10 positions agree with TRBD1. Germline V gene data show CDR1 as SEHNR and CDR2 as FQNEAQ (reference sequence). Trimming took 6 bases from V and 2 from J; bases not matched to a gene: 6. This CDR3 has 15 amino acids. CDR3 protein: CASSSGTGVQETQYF. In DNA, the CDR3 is TGTGCCAGCAGTTCCGGGACAGGGGTTCAAGAGACCCAGTACTTC.

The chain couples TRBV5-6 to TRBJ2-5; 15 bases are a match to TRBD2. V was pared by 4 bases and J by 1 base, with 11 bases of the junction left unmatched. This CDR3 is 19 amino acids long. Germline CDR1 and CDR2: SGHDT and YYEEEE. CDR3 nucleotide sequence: TGTGCCAGCAGCGCCGGGACTAGCGGGGGGTTCGCGCTCCAAGAGACCCAGTACTTC. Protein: CASSAGTSGGFALQETQYF. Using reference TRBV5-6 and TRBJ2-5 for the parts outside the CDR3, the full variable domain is DAGVTQSPTHLIKTRGQQVTLRCSPKSGHDTVSWYQQALGQGPQFIFQYYEEEERQRGNFPDRFSGHQFPNYSSELNVNALLLGDSALYLCASSAGTSGGFALQETQYFGPGTRLLVL.

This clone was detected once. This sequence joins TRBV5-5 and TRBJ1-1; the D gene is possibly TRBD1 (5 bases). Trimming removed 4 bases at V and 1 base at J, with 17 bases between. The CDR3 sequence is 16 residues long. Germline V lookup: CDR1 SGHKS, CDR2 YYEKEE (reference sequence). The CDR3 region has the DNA TGTGCCAGCAGCGAGCGTCAGGGTCTGCGGAACACTGAAGCTTTCTTT. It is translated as CASSERQGLRNTEAFF.

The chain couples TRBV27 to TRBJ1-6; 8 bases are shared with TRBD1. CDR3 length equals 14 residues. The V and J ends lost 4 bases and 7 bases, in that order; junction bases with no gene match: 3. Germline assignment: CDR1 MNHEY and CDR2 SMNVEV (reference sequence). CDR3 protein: CASSSYRGNSPLHF. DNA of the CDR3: TGTGCCAGCAGTTCTTACAGGGGGAATTCACCCCTCCACTTT.

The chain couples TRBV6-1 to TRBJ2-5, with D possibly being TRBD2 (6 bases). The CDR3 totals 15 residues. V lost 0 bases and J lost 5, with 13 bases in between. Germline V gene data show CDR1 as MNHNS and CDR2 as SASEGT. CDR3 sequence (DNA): TGTGCCAGCAGTGAAGCCGGACTAACGCGGGAGACCCAGTACTTC. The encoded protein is CASSEAGLTRETQYF.

The CDR3 protein is CASTPGRGYGYTF. The CDR3, as DNA: TGTGCCAGCACCCCGGGAAGGGGCTATGGCTACACCTTC. The genes are TRBV12-3 or TRBV12-4 and TRBJ1-2, with a possible D match to TRBD1 (5 bases). Trimming pared 7 bases from V and 4 bases from J, leaving 13 bases between. The CDR3 is made up of 13 amino acids.

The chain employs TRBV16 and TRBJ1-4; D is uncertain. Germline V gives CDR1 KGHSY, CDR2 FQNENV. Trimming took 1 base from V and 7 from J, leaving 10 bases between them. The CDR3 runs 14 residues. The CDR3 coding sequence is TGTGCCAGCAGCCAATTCGGAGGGTCTGAAAAACTGTTTTTT. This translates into CASSQFGGSEKLFF.

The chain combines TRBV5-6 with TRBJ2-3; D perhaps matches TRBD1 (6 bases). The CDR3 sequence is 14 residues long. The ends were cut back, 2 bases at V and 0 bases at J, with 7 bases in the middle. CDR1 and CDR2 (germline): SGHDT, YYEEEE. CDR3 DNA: TGTGCCAGCAGCTTTGGGACAAGCACAGATACGCAGTATTTT. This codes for CASSFGTSTDTQYF. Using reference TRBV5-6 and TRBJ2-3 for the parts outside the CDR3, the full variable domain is DAGVTQSPTHLIKTRGQQVTLRCSPKSGHDTVSWYQQALGQGPQFIFQYYEEEERQRGNFPDRFSGHQFPNYSSELNVNALLLGDSALYLCASSFGTSTDTQYFGPGTRLTVL.

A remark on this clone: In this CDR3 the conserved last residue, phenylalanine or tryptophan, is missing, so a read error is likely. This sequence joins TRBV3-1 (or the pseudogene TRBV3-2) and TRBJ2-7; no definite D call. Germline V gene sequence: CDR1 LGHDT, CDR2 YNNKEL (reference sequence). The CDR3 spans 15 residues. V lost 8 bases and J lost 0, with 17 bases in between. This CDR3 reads CASGTGTLSSYEQYL. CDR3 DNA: TGTGCCAGCGGTACGGGCACGCTGAGCTCCTACGAGCAGTACTTA.

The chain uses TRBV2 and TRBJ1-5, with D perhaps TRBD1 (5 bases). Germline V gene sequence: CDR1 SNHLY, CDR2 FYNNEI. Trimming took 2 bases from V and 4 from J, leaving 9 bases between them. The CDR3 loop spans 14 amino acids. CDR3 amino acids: CASSEWAGNQPQHF. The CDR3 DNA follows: TGTGCCAGCAGTGAATGGGCAGGGAATCAGCCCCAGCATTTT.

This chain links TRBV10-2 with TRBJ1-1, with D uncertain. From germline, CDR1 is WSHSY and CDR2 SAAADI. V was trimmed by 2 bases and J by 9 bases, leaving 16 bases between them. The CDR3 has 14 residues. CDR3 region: CASSEMRVGRKAFF. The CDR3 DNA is TGCGCCAGCAGTGAGATGCGGGTAGGGAGGAAAGCTTTCTTT.

The CDR3, as DNA: TGTGCCAGCAGGATACAGGGGTCGGGGACTGAAGCTTTCTTT. Translation gives CASRIQGSGTEAFF. The chain couples TRBV27 to TRBJ1-1; 7 bases are a match to TRBD1. This CDR3 spans 14 amino acids. Germline lookup yields CDR1 MNHEY and CDR2 SMNVEV (reference sequence). V lost 6 bases, J lost 5 bases, and 9 bases stayed unmatched.

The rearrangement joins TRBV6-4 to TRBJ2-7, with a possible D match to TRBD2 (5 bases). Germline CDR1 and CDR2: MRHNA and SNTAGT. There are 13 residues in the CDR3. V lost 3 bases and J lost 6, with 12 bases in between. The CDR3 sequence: CASSESRGSEQYF. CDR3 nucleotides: TGTGCCAGCAGTGAGTCCCGGGGATCCGAGCAGTACTTC.

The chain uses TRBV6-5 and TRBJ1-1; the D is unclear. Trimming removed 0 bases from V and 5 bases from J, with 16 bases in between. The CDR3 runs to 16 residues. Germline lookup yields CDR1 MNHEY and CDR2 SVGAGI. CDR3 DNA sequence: TGTGCCAGCAGTTACTCTTTTTACGCGGTTGGGACTGAAGCTTTCTTT. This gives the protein CASSYSFYAVGTEAFF.

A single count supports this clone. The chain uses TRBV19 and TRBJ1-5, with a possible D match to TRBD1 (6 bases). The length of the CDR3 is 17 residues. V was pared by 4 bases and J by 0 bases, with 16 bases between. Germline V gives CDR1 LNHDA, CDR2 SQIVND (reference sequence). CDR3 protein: CASSTKSTGNSNQPQHF. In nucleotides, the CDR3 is TGTGCCAGTAGTACCAAATCAACAGGGAATAGCAATCAGCCCCAGCATTTT. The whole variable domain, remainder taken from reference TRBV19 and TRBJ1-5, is DGGITQSPKYLFRKEGQNVTLSCEQNLNHDAMYWYRQDPGQGLRLIYYSQIVNDFQKGDIAEGYSVSREKKESFPLTVTSAQKNPTAFYLCASSTKSTGNSNQPQHFGDGTRLSIL.

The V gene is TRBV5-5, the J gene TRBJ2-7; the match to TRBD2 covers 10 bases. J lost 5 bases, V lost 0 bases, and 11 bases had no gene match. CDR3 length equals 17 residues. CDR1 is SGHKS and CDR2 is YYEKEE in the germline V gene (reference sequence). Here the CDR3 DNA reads TGTGCCAGCAGCTTGGGGGCCCGCCTAGCGGGAGCCCACGAGCAGTACTTC. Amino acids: CASSLGARLAGAHEQYF. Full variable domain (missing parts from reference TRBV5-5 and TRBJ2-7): DAGVTQSPTHLIKTRGQQVTLRCSPISGHKSVSWYQQVLGQGPQFIFQYYEKEERGRGNFPDRFSARQFPNYSSELNVNALLLGDSALYLCASSLGARLAGAHEQYFGPGTRLTVT.

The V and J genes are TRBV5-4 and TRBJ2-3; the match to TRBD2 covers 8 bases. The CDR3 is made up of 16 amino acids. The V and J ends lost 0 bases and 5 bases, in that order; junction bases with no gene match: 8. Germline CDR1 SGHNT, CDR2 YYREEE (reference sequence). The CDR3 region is CASSLEPAGVRDTQYF. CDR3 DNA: TGTGCCAGCAGCTTGGAGCCAGCGGGAGTGAGAGATACGCAGTATTTT.

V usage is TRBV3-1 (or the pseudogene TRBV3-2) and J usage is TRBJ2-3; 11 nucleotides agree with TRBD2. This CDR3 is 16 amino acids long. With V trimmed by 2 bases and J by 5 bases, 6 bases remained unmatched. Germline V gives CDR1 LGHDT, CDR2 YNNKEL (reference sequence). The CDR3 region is CASSQIAGGPGDTQYF. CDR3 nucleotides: TGTGCCAGCAGCCAAATAGCGGGGGGGCCGGGAGATACGCAGTATTTT.

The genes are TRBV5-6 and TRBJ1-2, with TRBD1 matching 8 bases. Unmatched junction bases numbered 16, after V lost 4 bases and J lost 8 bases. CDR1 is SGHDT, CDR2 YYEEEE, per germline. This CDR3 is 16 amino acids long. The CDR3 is CASSPAETGDNGGYTF. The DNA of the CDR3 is TGTGCCAGCAGCCCTGCTGAGACAGGGGATAATGGAGGCTACACCTTC.